Here is one T cell receptor beta chain with its context. Its target antigen remains unknown. No quality values exist for individual bases; no much larger clone is one base distant. The twin pairs came from the European Cystic Fibrosis Twin and Sibling Study Cohort, a cohort that recruited patients from approximately 160 CF clinics across 14 European countries. Zygosity and CFTR genotype were verified in-house, and zygosity was tested by multiplex PCR of nine short tandem repeat loci. Each twin gave a peripheral blood sample, and clinical parameters were documented on that same day of blood sampling. Phenol/chloroform extraction was used to isolate genomic DNA from peripheral blood cells, and the DNA was then kept in TE buffer at 4 degrees C. The sample belongs to a study of monozygotic twins with cystic fibrosis (dated by TCRdb to the early 2020s). Notes on the research overall: Barcoded libraries were prepared with about 15 PCR cycles from around 3 micrograms of fragmented DNA. Data for three of the twin pairs had previously been reported in another context. To gauge how much genetics shapes V and J gene usage, the researchers compared TCR beta repertoires both within and across 16 monozygotic twin pairs who have cystic fibrosis. The cohort included ten female and six male twin pairs, mostly children and adolescents, aged roughly 2.0 to 36.4 years with a median of roughly 10 years. Twins were ranked among about a thousand cohort participants for weight-for-height and FEVPerc (FEV1 disease centile) at the day of blood sampling.

The paper as a whole reports these results and caveats: In 13 of 16 pairs, V gene usage most closely resembled the co-twin's, and the same held for J usage in 8 of 16 pairs, a pattern suggesting genetic constraints. Simpson clonality tended to be low (median approximately 0.01), which suggests a naive-dominated repertoire, although clonality was higher in the most severely affected patients. The cohort was small, and no association was found between shared CDR3 numbers and age, concordance or disease severity. Sharing of nucleotide-identical clonotypes was significantly greater within monozygotic CF twin pairs than between unrelated CF individuals (P = 0.000026, Mann-Whitney).

TCR beta CDR3 regions were amplified by multiplex PCR using the immunoSEQ immune profiling system, following the manufacturer's instructions. An Illumina NextSeq system was used to carry out the sequencing. The original pipeline was this. The immunoSEQ Analyzer platform handled processing of the sequence data, and clonality was calculated by taking the square root of Simpson's index of productive rearrangements. V and J usage similarity was measured by Jensen-Shannon distance, and CDR3 generation probabilities were computed with OLGA. Shared CDR3 sequences were searched against the immuneACCESS database (August 2020) and VDJdb (December 2020). Not all clones reach the TCRdb copy of this immuneACCESS table, which keeps in-frame sequences only. Checked studies attribute under half of the gap to unresolved V genes and leave the rest unexplained. That table gives V, J and clone size, and the DNA gave D and trimming. In this sample the table shows about 19,000 clones, around 97% of which occur a single time. The ten most abundant clones make up approximately 2% of the sample.

The TCR comes from a woman in her 30s with cystic fibrosis. The specimen sequenced was blood.

The DNA reads as follows: TGTGCCAGCAGCTTCGGGACAGGGCTTAATGAGCAGTTCTTC. Its protein product is CASSFGTGLNEQFF. The V gene is TRBV11-2 and the J gene is TRBJ2-1; 9 junctional bases match TRBD1. The CDR3 goes from the cysteine to the phenylalanine over 14 residues. The CDR3 DNA has 42 bases and is translated from base 1. After removal of 3 bases from V and 7 bases from J, the junction retains 4 bases not matched to a gene. The germline V gene provides CDR1 SGHAT and CDR2 FQNNGV.